This TCR beta chain was captured by sequencing in a study of shared clonotypes between healthy human individuals. The study, taken as a whole, reports: Larger richness was generally estimated for naive than memory subsets. The expectation was that sequencing depth would affect clonotype sharing among donors. The sharing of 5% to 5.5% of naive CD4 clonotypes was seen across a handful of donors.

CDR3 length: 15 residues. The ends were cut back, 8 bases at V and 1 base at J, with 18 bases in the middle. The germline V gene has CDR1 SGHDN and CDR2 FVKESK. Of note for this clone: The antigen remains undetermined.

Naive-designated CD8 cells lacked CD45RO, were positively enriched for CCR7, and omitted terminally differentiated effector memory CD45RA+ cells. Using immunoSEQ multiplex PCR, the repertoire was profiled, and TCRdb retains in-frame clones only, with some absent. The data hold around 580,000 clones, with roughly 98% observed a single time. The chain combines TRBV14 with TRBJ2-7, with D hard to call. The TCR was taken from a man aged 25 to 40 in good health. The sample consisted of naive CD8+ T cells sorted from blood. CDR3 bases: TGTGCCAGCGCTCCGGAACCAGGCTTGTCCTACGAGCAGTACTTC. Amino acid sequence: CASAPEPGLSYEQYF.